The rows below give T cell receptor beta chains drawn from one sample of a study of OX40 agonist ivuxolimab in advanced cancers. Here immunoSEQ multiplex PCR was the method, and the copy in TCRdb shows in-frame clones only, minus some. Among around 70,000 clones listed, about 85% were seen once. Sequencing used CD4+ or CD8+ T cells sorted from blood, obtained in a trial of the OX40 agonist ivuxolimab. These receptors were obtained from an adult with an advanced solid tumor such as melanoma, head and neck, liver or kidney cancer. Each CDR3 is given without its conserved first and last residue.

V	J	CDR3
TRBV19	TRBJ1-1	ASSPINRGRNTEAF
TRBV10-3	TRBJ1-5	AISPTGNNQPQH
TRBV7-8	TRBJ1-1	ASRGQGWDTEAF
TRBV5-1	TRBJ1-2	ASSLGGQGFGYT
TRBV5-1	TRBJ1-1	ASSGTGSETEAF
TRBV7-8	TRBJ2-2	ASARSNTGELF
TRBV19	TRBJ2-3	GTSGTTDTQY
TRBV4-1	TRBJ1-1	ASSQDWTPLMNTEAF
TRBV11-3	TRBJ1-2	ASSSDSHYGYT
TRBV6-1	TRBJ2-1	ASSPRDRGSNEQF
TRBV6-5	TRBJ1-2	ASSYSTGGAGYGYT
TRBV5-4	TRBJ1-6	ASSYGTGNSPLH
TRBV28	TRBJ1-6	ASSLGGRSDMALH
TRBV2	TRBJ1-1	ASSSTVNTEAF
TRBV7-9	TRBJ2-7	ASSRSYEQY